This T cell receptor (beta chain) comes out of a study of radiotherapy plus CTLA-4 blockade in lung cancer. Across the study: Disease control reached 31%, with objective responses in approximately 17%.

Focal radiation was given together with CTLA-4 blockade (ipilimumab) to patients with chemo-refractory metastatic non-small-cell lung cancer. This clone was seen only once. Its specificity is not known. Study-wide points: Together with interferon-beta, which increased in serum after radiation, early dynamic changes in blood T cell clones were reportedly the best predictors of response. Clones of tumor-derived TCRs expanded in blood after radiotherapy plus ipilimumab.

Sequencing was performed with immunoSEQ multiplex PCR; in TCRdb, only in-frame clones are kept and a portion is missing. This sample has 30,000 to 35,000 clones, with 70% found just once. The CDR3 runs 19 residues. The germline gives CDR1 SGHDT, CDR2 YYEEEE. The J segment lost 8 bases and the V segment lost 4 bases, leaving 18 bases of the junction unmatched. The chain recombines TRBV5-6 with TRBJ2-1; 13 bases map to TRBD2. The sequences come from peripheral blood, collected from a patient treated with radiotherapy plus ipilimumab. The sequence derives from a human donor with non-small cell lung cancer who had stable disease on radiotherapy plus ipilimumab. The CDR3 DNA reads TGTGCCAGCAGCGACGGGAGGATCCTACTAGCGGGAGGGCGAGATGAGCAGTTCTTC. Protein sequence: CASSDGRILLAGGRDEQFF.